The rows below give T cell receptor beta chains drawn from one sample of a study of T cells after yellow fever vaccination. TCRdb recomputed calls from the 5' RACE reads with MiXCR, one row per CDR3 protein. The table shows approximately 330,000 distinct CDR3 sequences, with approximately 12% occurring only once. The material was CD4+ T cells sorted from PBMCs, obtained 15 days after the yellow fever booster vaccination. The source is a man aged 18 to 29 who received the YFV17D yellow fever vaccine. Each CDR3 is given with its conserved first and last residue. A D gene is named only where the DNA matches it firmly. Clone size is stated in some rows and not others, as once, few, many or a class when expanded.

cdr3_length d_call j_call v_call clone_size cdr3_aa cdr3_nt
14 NA TRBJ1-6 TRBV3-1 many CASSQGGDNSPLHF TGTGCCAGCAGCCAAGGGGGCGATAATTCACCCCTCCACTTT
15 TRBD1 TRBJ1-2 TRBV4-2 few CASSQESQGGDGYTF TGTGCCAGCAGCCAAGAAAGCCAGGGGGGGGATGGCTACACCTTC
11 NA TRBJ1-3 TRBV20-1 NA CSAKDGNTIYF TGCAGTGCTAAGGATGGAAACACCATATATTTT
12 NA TRBJ2-3 TRBV29-1 NA CSETGDADTQYF TGCAGCGAGACGGGGGATGCGGATACGCAGTATTTT
13 NA TRBJ2-4 TRBV29-1 many CSVRRAGASIQYF TGCAGCGTCCGAAGGGCAGGGGCAAGCATTCAGTACTTC
15 NA TRBJ2-5 TRBV7-2 NA CASSLVVGGSETQYF TGTGCCAGCAGCTTAGTGGTAGGGGGAAGTGAGACCCAGTACTTC
15 NA TRBJ1-4 TRBV4-3 few CASSQVLQTNEKLFF TGCGCCAGCAGCCAAGTTCTGCAAACTAATGAAAAACTGTTTTTT
14 NA TRBJ2-5 TRBV5-5 NA CASSLGTVLETQYF TGTGCCAGCAGTCTGGGTACGGTTCTCGAGACCCAGTACTTC
16 TRBD1 TRBJ1-2 TRBV6-2/TRBV6-3 few CASRPNRGQDNYGYTF TGTGCCAGCAGACCAAACCGCGGACAGGACAACTATGGCTACACCTTC
15 NA TRBJ2-4 TRBV5-1 few CASSLGDRGREFQYF TGCGCCAGCAGCTTGGGGGATCGGGGACGGGAGTTTCAGTACTTC
17 NA TRBJ2-7 TRBV3-1 few CASSPFNTLGYSGEQYF TGTGCCAGCAGCCCGTTTAACACCCTAGGTTACTCGGGTGAGCAGTACTTC
13 NA TRBJ2-7 TRBV4-1 few CASSQRPHYEQYF TGCGCCAGCAGCCAAAGACCCCACTACGAGCAGTACTTC
13 NA TRBJ2-5 TRBV6-1 NA CASTWDLRQTQYF TGTGCCAGCACCTGGGACCTGCGGCAGACCCAGTACTTC
13 TRBD1 TRBJ1-1 TRBV29-1 few CSGSRDRETEAFF TGCAGCGGTAGCCGGGACAGGGAAACTGAAGCTTTCTTT
15 NA TRBJ2-3 TRBV12-3/TRBV12-4 NA CASSLLTGRTDTQYF TGTGCCAGCAGTTTACTGACGGGCCGCACAGATACGCAGTATTTT
18 NA TRBJ1-5 TRBV20-1 NA CSARDNWAAGGRGQPQHF TGCAGTGCTAGAGATAATTGGGCCGCGGGGGGCCGGGGTCAGCCCCAGCATTTT